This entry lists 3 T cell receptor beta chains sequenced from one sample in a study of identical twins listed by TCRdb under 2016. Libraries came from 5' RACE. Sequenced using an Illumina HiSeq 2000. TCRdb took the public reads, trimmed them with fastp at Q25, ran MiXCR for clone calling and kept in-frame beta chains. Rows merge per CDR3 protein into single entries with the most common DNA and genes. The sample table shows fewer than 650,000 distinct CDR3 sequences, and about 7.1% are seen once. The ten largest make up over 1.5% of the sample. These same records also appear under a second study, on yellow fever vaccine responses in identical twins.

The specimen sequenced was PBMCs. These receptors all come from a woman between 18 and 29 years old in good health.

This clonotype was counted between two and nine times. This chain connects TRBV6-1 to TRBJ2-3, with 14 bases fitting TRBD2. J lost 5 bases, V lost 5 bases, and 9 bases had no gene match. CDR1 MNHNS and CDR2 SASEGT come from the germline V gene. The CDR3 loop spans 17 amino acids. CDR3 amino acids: CASSKGTSGSNRDTQYF. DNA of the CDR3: TGTGCCAGCAGTAAAGGGACTAGCGGGAGTAACAGAGATACGCAGTATTTT.

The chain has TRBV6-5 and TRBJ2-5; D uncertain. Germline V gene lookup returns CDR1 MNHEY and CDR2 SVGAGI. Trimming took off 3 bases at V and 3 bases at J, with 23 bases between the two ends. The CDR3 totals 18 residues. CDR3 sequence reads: CASSYGVASTAGEETQYF. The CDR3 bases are TGTGCCAGCAGTTATGGGGTCGCCAGCACAGCTGGGGAAGAGACCCAGTACTTC.

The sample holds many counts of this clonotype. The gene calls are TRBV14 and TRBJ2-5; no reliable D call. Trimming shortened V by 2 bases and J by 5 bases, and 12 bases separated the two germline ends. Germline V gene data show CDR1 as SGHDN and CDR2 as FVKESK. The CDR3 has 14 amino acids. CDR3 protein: CASSQIGPVETQYF. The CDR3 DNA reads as TGTGCCAGCAGCCAAATCGGGCCTGTGGAGACCCAGTACTTC.